Each of the 16 T cell receptor beta chains below was sequenced from the same sample in a study of shared clonotypes between healthy human individuals (dated by TCRdb to the early 2020s). Receptor libraries were prepared by the immunoSEQ multiplex PCR assay. Entries here come from immuneACCESS through TCRdb and include only in-frame sequences with V and J called. Some clones fail to appear in such tables; in the studies checked, an unresolved V gene covers under half of the shortfall, and the cause of the remainder is unknown. A total of over a million clones appear in this sample, roughly 96% of them only once. Approximately 1.2% of the sample lies in the top ten. Sequenced input: naive CD4+ T cells sorted from blood. The label giving this sample's cell subset or site can be read as: CD45RA+ positively selected. These receptors were collected from a man between 25 and 39 years old in good health.

In DNA, the CDR3 is TGTGCTAGCGCTAAGGGGGCGGGCACCGGGGAGCTGTTTTTT. As protein: CASAKGAGTGELFF. V is TRBV12-5 and J is TRBJ2-2, with 7 bases that match TRBD1. V dropped 9 bases and J dropped 4; count of bases not matched to a gene: 8. Germline V gene data show CDR1 as LGHNT and CDR2 as FRNRAP. CDR3 size: 14 residues.

The V gene is TRBV7-3, the J gene TRBJ2-1, with 11 bases that match TRBD2. CDR3 length equals 16 residues. After removal of 5 bases from V and 4 bases from J, the junction contained 7 bases not matched to a gene. Germline CDR1 and CDR2: SGHTA and FQGTGA. CDR3 amino acids: CASSLRGLAAYNEQFF. In DNA form, the CDR3 reads TGTGCCAGCAGCCTAAGGGGACTAGCGGCATACAATGAGCAGTTCTTC.

V is TRBV6-6 and J is TRBJ2-7, with 8 bases fitting TRBD1. The CDR3 consists of 12 residues. V lost 5 bases, J lost 7 bases, and 4 bases stayed unmatched. CDR1 and CDR2 (germline): MNHNY, SVGAGI (reference sequence). The CDR3 loop reads CASSQTGVEQYF. In DNA form, the CDR3 reads TGTGCCAGCAGTCAGACAGGGGTTGAGCAGTACTTC.

The count of this clone is one. The chain joins TRBV10-2 to TRBJ2-3; possibly TRBD1 or TRBD2 for D (5 bases each). The V gene's germline CDR1 is WSHSY and CDR2 SAAADI. V lost 5 bases, J lost 3 bases, and 15 bases lay in between. This CDR3 is 15 amino acids long. The chain's CDR3 is CASSPPGRPTDTQYF. The CDR3, as DNA: TGCGCCAGCAGTCCACCGGGACGACCAACAGATACGCAGTATTTT.

V is TRBV14 and J is TRBJ2-3; D may be TRBD2 (6 bases). This CDR3 contains 11 residues. CDR1 is SGHDN and CDR2 is FVKESK in the germline V gene. CDR3 sequence (DNA): TGTGCAAGCGGGAGCACAGATACGCAGTATTTT. Encoded protein: CASGSTDTQYF.

The chain combines TRBV27 with TRBJ2-7; the match to TRBD1 covers 12 bases. With V trimmed by 4 bases and J by 6 bases, 13 bases remained unmatched. Per germline, CDR1 MNHEY and CDR2 SMNVEV (reference sequence). CDR3 length: 17 residues. The CDR3 spells CASSSLSQGQGAAEQYF. In DNA form, the CDR3 reads TGTGCCAGCAGTTCCCTCTCTCAGGGACAGGGGGCGGCCGAGCAGTACTTC.

The rearrangement uses TRBV29-1 and TRBJ2-1; the match to TRBD1 covers 10 bases. The germline V gene has CDR1 SQVTM and CDR2 ANQGSEA. This CDR3 contains 13 residues. Germline trimming cut 7 bases from V and 6 bases from J; bases unmatched to any gene: 6. The DNA for the CDR3 is TGCAGCGCACACCGGGACAGGGGCAATGAGCAGTTCTTC. Protein: CSAHRDRGNEQFF.

The CDR3 DNA is TGTGCCAGCAGCTTGGAACTAGCGGGAGGGTCCTACGAGCAGTACTTC. Protein sequence: CASSLELAGGSYEQYF. This chain uses TRBV5-8 with TRBJ2-7, with TRBD2 matching over 13 bases. There are 16 residues in the CDR3. Germline CDR1 reads SGHTS; CDR2 reads YDEGEE. The ends lost 0 bases at V and 1 base at J; junction bases unmatched: 1. The full variable domain, rest sourced from reference TRBV5-8 and TRBJ2-7, is EAGVTQSPTHLIKTRGQQATLRCSPISGHTSVYWYQQALGLGLQFLLWYDEGEERNRGNFPPRFSGRQFPNYSSELNVNALELEDSALYLCASSLELAGGSYEQYFGPGTRLTVT.

The gene calls are TRBV15 and TRBJ2-7; TRBD1 matches 8 bases. Germline V gene sequence: CDR1 LNHNV, CDR2 YYDKDF (reference sequence). The CDR3 extends over 16 amino acids. V dropped 0 bases and J dropped 6; count of bases not matched to a gene: 10. CDR3 protein: CATSRELTGGSFEQYF. CDR3 bases: TGTGCCACCAGCAGAGAGCTTACAGGGGGATCTTTCGAGCAGTACTTC. Based on the CDR3 plus reference TRBV15 and TRBJ2-7, the full variable domain is DAMVIQNPRYQVTQFGKPVTLSCSQTLNHNVMYWYQQKSSQAPKLLFHYYDKDFNNEADTPDNFQSRRPNTSFCFLDIRSPGLGDTAMYLCATSRELTGGSFEQYFGPGTRLTVT.

The chain recombines TRBV7-9 with TRBJ2-5; D is possibly TRBD1 (5 bases). The ends were cut back, 4 bases at V and 3 bases at J, with 12 bases in the middle. CDR1 is SEHNR and CDR2 is FQNEAQ in the germline V gene (reference sequence). There are 14 residues in the CDR3. This chain's CDR3 is CASSWSSGKETQYF. CDR3 DNA sequence: TGTGCCAGCAGCTGGTCCTCAGGGAAAGAGACCCAGTACTTC.

The chain is built from TRBV6-5 and TRBJ2-7; 13 bases match TRBD2. V lost 6 bases to trimming and J lost 5 bases; unmatched junction nucleotides: 7. Germline CDR1 is MNHEY and CDR2 is SVGAGI. The CDR3 is 15 amino acids. The CDR3 region is CASRKTLAGGHEQYF. The CDR3 DNA reads as TGTGCCAGCAGAAAGACACTAGCGGGAGGGCACGAGCAGTACTTC.

The chain employs TRBV5-1 and TRBJ2-3; the match to TRBD2 covers 13 bases. The CDR3 has 20 amino acids. V shed 4 bases, J shed 2 bases, and the junction held 16 bases outside the gene matches. Germline CDR1 SGHRS, CDR2 YFSETQ. CDR3 sequence: CASSPYKVGGLAGNTDTQYF. Written as DNA, the CDR3 is TGCGCCAGCAGCCCGTACAAGGTCGGGGGACTAGCGGGAAACACAGATACGCAGTATTTT.

The chain's CDR3 is CASSRTGTLNQETQYF. CDR3 DNA: TGTGCCAGCAGCCGGACGGGAACCCTAAATCAAGAGACCCAGTACTTC. V is TRBV5-4 and J is TRBJ2-5; the D gene is possibly TRBD2 (5 bases). Looked up from germline, CDR1 is SGHNT and CDR2 is YYREEE (reference sequence). CDR3 length: 16 amino acids. With 4 bases removed from V and 2 bases from J, the gap between germline ends came to 18 bases.

The rearrangement joins TRBV27 to TRBJ2-7, with 14 bases fitting TRBD2. Germline trimming cut 5 bases from V and 5 bases from J; bases unmatched to any gene: 8. The CDR3 runs to 16 residues. Germline lookup yields CDR1 MNHEY and CDR2 SMNVEV (reference sequence). The DNA of the CDR3 is TGTGCCAGCAGTCTCGACGGGACTAGCGGGAGTCACGAGCAGTACTTC. This sequence encodes CASSLDGTSGSHEQYF.

This chain uses TRBV5-1 with TRBJ2-3; 14 bases fit TRBD2. This CDR3 has 22 amino acids. Looked up from germline, CDR1 is SGHRS and CDR2 is YFSETQ. The V gene end was trimmed by 3 bases and the J gene end by 3 bases; junction bases not matched to a gene: 21. The DNA of the CDR3 is TGCGCCAGCAGCTGGACAGGTCTTCCCCGCCCGGGACTAGCGGGAGATACAGATACGCAGTATTTT. As protein: CASSWTGLPRPGLAGDTDTQYF.

This sequence joins TRBV6-1 and TRBJ1-1; 7 bases map to TRBD1. The junction had 4 bases not matched to a gene; V was cut back by 6 bases and J by 0 bases. Looked up from germline, CDR1 is MNHNS and CDR2 is SASEGT. The CDR3 sequence is 14 residues long. This CDR3 is CASSSDRMNTEAFF. CDR3 DNA sequence: TGTGCCAGCAGCTCGGACAGGATGAACACTGAAGCTTTCTTT.